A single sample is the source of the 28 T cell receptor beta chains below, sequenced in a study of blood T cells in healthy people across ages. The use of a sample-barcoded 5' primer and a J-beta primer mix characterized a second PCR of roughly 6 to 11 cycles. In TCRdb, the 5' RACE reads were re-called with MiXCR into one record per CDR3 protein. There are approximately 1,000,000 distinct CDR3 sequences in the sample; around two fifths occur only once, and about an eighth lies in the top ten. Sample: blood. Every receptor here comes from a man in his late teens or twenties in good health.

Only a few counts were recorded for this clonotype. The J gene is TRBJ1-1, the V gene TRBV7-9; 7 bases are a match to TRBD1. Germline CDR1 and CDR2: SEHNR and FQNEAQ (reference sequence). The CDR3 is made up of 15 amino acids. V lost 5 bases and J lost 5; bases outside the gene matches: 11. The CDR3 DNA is TGTGCCAGCAGCGGGCCCGACAGGGTAAAAACTGAAGCTTTCTTT. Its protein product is CASSGPDRVKTEAFF.

CDR3 nucleotides: TGCAGTGCTAGAATCCGGGACAGGGGGGCGAACACTGAAGCTTTCTTT. Protein product: CSARIRDRGANTEAFF. The chain is built from TRBV20-1 and TRBJ1-1; TRBD1 agrees at 11 bases. CDR3 length: 16 residues. V was clipped by 2 bases and J by 1 base; unmatched bases: 6. Per the germline V gene, CDR1 is DFQATT and CDR2 is SNEGSKA (reference sequence).

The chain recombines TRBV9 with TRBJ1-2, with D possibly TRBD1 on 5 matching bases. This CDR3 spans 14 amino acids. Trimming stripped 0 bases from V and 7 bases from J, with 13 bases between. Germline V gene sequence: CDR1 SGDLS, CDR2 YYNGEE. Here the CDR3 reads CASSVASREGGYTF. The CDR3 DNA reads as TGTGCCAGCAGCGTAGCCAGCAGGGAAGGTGGCTACACCTTC.

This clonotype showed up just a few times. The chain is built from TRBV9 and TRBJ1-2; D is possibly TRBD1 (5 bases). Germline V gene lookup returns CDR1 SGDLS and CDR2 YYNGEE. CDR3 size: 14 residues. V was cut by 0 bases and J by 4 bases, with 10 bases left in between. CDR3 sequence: CASSVDTTAYGYTF. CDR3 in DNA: TGTGCCAGCAGCGTAGACACGACAGCCTATGGCTACACCTTC.

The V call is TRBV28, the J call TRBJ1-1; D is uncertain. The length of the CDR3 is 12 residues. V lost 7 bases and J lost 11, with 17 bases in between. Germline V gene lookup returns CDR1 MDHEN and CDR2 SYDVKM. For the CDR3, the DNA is TGTGCCAGCACCTACCGCGAAGGGAAGGCTTTCTTT. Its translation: CASTYREGKAFF.

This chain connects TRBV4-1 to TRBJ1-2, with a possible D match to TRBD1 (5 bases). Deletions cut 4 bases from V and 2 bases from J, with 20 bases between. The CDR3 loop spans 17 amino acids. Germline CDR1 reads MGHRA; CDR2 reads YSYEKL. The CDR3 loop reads CASSPPQLGALNYGYTF. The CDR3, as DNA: TGCGCCAGCAGCCCTCCACAGTTAGGGGCCCTAAACTATGGCTACACCTTC.

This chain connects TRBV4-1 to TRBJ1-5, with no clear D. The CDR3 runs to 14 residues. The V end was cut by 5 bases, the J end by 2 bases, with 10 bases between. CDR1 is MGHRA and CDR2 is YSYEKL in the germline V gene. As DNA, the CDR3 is TGCGCCAGCAGCAAGGAATCGGGCAATCAGCCCCAGCATTTT. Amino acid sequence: CASSKESGNQPQHF.

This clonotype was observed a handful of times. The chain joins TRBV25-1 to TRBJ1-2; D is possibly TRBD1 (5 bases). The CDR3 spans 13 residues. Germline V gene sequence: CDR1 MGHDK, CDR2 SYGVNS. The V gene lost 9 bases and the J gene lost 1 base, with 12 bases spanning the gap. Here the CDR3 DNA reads TGTGCCAGTTGGGACGGCTTTAACTATGGCTACACCTTC. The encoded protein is CASWDGFNYGYTF.

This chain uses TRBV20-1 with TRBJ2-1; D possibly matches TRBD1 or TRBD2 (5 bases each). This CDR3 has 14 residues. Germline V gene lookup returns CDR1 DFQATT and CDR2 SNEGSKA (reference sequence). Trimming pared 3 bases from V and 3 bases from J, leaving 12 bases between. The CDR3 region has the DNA TGCAGTGCTAGTACAGGACTCGGCTACAATGAGCAGTTCTTC. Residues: CSASTGLGYNEQFF.

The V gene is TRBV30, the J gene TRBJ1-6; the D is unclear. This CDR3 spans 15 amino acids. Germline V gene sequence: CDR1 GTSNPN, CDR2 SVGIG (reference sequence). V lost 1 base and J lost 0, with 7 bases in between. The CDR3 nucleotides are TGTGCCTGGAGTGGAGGGAGCTCCTATAATTCACCCCTCCACTTT. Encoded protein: CAWSGGSSYNSPLHF.

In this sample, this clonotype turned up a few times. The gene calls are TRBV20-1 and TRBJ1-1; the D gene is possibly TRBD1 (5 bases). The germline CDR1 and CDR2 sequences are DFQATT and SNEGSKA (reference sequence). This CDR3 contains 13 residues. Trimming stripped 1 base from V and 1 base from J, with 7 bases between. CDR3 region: CSARGTSNTEAFF. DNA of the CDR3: TGCAGTGCTAGAGGGACATCGAACACTGAAGCTTTCTTT.

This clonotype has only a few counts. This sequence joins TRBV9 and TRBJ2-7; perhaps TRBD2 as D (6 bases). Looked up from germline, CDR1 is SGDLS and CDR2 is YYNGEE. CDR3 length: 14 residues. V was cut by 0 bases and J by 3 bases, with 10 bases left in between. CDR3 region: CASSVDGGVYEQYF. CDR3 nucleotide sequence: TGTGCCAGCAGCGTAGACGGGGGTGTCTACGAGCAGTACTTC.

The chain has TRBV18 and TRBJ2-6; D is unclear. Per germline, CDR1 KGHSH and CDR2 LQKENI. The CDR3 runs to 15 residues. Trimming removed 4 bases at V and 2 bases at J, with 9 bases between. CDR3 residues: CASSRGATGANVLTF. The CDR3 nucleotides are TGTGCCAGCTCACGCGGAGCTACTGGGGCCAACGTCCTGACTTTC.

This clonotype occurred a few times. CDR3 loop: CASSTGTPNQPQHF. CDR3 coding DNA: TGTGCCAGCAGTACCGGGACACCGAATCAGCCCCAGCATTTT. This chain connects TRBV12-3 or TRBV12-4 to TRBJ1-5; possible D gene TRBD1, 6 bases. This CDR3 is 14 amino acids long. Trimming took off 5 bases at V and 4 bases at J, with 12 bases between the two ends.

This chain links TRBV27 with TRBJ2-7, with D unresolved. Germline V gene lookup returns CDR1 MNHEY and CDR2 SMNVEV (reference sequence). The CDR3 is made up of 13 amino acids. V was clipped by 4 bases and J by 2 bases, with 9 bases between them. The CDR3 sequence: CASSSGRPYEQYF. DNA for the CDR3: TGTGCCAGCAGTTCTGGTAGGCCCTACGAGCAGTACTTC.

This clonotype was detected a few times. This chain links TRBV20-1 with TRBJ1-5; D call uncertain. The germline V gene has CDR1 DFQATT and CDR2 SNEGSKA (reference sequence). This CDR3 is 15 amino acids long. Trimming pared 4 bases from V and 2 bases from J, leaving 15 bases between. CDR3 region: CSATASYWGNQPQHF. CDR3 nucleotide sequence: TGCAGTGCTACAGCCAGCTATTGGGGCAATCAGCCCCAGCATTTT.

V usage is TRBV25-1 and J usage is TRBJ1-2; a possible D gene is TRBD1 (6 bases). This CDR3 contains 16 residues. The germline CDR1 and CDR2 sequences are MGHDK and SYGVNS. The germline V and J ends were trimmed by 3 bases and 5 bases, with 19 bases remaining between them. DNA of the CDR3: TGTGCCAGCAGTGACCCGCGGACAGCCCAGGGATATGGCTACACCTTC. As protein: CASSDPRTAQGYGYTF.

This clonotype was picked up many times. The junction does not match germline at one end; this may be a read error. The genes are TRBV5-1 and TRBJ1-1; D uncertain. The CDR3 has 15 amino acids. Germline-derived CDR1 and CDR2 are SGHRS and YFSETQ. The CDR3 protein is CASSPLGQTNTEAFF. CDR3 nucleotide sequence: TGTGCCAGCAGCCCACTAGGGCAGACGAACACTGAAGCTTTCTTT.

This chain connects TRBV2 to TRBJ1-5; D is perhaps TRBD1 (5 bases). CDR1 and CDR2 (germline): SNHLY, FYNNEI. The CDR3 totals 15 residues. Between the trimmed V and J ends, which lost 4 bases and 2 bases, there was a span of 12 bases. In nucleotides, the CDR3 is TGTGCCAGCAGTGGGTGGACCAGGGGCAATCAGCCCCAGCATTTT. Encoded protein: CASSGWTRGNQPQHF.

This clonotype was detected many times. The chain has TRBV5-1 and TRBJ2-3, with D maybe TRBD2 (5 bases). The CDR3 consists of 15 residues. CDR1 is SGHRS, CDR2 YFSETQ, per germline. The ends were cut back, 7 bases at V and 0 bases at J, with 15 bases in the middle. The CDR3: CASRVTGRSTDTQYF. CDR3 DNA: TGCGCCAGCCGGGTAACGGGAAGGAGCACAGATACGCAGTATTTT.

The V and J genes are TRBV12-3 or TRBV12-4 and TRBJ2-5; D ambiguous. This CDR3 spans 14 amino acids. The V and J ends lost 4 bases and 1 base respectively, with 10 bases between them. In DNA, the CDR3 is TGTGCCAGCAGTTCGCGCGGCCTCCAAGAGACCCAGTACTTC. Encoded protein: CASSSRGLQETQYF.

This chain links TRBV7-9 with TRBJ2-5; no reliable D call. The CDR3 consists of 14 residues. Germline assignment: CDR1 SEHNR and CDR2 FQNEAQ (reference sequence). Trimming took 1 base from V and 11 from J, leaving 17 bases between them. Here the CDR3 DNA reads TGTGCCAGCAGCTTAGGAGGCAGCACATGTGAGCAGTACTTC. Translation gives CASSLGGSTCEQYF.

CDR3 in amino acids: CASSSTSGVFNEQFF. As DNA, the CDR3 is TGTGCCAGCAGCTCCACCAGCGGGGTTTTCAATGAGCAGTTCTTC. The chain carries TRBV7-3 and TRBJ2-1, with 7 nucleotides matching TRBD2. The germline gives CDR1 SGHTA, CDR2 FQGTGA. The CDR3 has 15 residues. J gave up 6 bases and V 4 bases, and 9 bases lay outside the gene matches.

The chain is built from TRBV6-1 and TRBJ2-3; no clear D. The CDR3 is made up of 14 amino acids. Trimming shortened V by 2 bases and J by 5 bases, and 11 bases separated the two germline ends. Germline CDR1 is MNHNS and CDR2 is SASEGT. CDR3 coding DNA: TGTGCCAGCAGTGAAATAAAGACCCTAGATACGCAGTATTTT. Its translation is CASSEIKTLDTQYF.

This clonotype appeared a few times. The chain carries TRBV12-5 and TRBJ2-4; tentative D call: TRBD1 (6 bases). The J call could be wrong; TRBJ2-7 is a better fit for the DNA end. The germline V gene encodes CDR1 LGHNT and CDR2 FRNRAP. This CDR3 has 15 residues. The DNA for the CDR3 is TGTGCTAGTGGTCGTCATTTGGACAGTTACTACGAGCAGTACTTC. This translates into CASGRHLDSYYEQYF.

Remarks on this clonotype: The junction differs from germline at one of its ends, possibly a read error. This CDR3 is CASTSYDRAGTDAQYF. CDR3 bases: TGTGCCAGCACCTCATATGACAGGGCGGGCACAGATGCGCAGTATTTT. The chain employs TRBV27 and TRBJ2-3; 7 bases fit TRBD1. This CDR3 is 16 amino acids long. Per the germline V gene, CDR1 is MNHEY and CDR2 is SMNVEV (reference sequence).

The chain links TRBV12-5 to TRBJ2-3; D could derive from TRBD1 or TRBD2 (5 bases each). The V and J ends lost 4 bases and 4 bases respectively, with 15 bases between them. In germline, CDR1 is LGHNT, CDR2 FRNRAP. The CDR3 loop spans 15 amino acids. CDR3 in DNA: TGTGCTAGTGGTTCGGGGCTCCCGGGGCCAGATACGCAGTATTTT. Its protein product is CASGSGLPGPDTQYF.

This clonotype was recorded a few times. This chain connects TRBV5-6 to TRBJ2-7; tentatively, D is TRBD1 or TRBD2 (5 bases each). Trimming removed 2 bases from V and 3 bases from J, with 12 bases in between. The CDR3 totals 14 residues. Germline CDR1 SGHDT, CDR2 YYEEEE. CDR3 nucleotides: TGTGCCAGCAGCTTATTGGGACCCAACTACGAGCAGTACTTC. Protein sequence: CASSLLGPNYEQYF.